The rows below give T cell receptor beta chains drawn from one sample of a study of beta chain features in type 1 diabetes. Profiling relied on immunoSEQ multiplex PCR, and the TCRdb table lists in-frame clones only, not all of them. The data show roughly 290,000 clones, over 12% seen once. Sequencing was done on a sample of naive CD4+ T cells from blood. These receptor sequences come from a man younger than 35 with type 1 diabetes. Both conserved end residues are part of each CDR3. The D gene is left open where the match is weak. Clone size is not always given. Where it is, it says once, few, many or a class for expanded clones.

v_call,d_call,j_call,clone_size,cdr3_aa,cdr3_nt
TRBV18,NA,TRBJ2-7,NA,CASSPSLVQRDNYEQYF,TGTGCCAGCTCGCCAAGCCTCGTTCAGCGGGACAATTACGAGCAGTACTTC
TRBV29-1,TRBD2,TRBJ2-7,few,CSVEPLAGEYEQYF,TGCAGCGTTGAACCCCTAGCGGGAGAATACGAGCAGTACTTC
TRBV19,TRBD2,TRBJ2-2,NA,CASSLTSVYTGELFF,TGTGCCAGTAGTCTAACTAGCGTATACACCGGGGAGCTGTTTTTT
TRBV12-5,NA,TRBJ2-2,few,CASGLPGDTGELFF,TGTGCTAGTGGTTTGCCGGGAGACACCGGGGAGCTGTTTTTT
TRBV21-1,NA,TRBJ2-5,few,CASSKILTSQETQYF,TGTGCCAGCAGCAAAATCTTGACTTCACAAGAGACCCAGTACTTC
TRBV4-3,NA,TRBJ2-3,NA,CASSQDGSWSTDTQYF,TGCGCCAGCAGCCAAGACGGGAGTTGGAGCACAGATACGCAGTATTTT
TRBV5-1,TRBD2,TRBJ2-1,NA,CASRPGTSGMHNEQFF,TGCGCCAGCAGGCCTGGGACTAGCGGGATGCACAATGAGCAGTTCTTC
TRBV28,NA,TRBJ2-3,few,CASSPTSMNTQYF,TGTGCCAGCAGTCCTACTTCTATGAATACGCAGTATTTT
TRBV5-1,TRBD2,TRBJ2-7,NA,CASSLPAGTSHYEQYF,TGCGCCAGCAGCTTGCCCGCCGGGACTAGCCATTACGAGCAGTACTTC
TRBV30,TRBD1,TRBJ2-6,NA,CAYKTGPSGANVLTF,TGTGCCTACAAGACAGGGCCCTCTGGGGCCAACGTCCTGACTTTC
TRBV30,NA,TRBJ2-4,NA,CAWSLEFTKNIQYF,TGTGCCTGGAGTCTGGAGTTTACCAAAAACATTCAGTACTTC
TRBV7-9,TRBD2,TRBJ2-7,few,CASHGGSSYEQYF,TGTGCCAGCCACGGGGGGAGCTCCTACGAGCAGTACTTC
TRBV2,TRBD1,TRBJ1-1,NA,CASRGTGGNTEAFF,TGTGCCAGCAGGGGGACAGGGGGGAACACTGAAGCTTTCTTT
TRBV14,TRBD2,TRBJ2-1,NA,CASWSGGAYNEQFF,TGTGCCAGCTGGAGCGGGGGGGCCTACAATGAGCAGTTCTTC
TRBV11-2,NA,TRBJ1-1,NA,CASSLQQGTRAFF,TGTGCCAGCAGCTTGCAACAGGGAACTCGAGCTTTCTTT
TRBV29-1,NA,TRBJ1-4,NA,CSVVQGNEKLFF,TGCAGCGTTGTTCAGGGAAATGAAAAACTGTTTTTT
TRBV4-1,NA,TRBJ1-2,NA,CASSQAGDGIYGYTF,TGCGCCAGCAGCCAAGCGGGGGACGGCATCTATGGCTACACCTTC
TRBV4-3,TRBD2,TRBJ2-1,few,CASSRRGVAGPDEQFF,TGCGCCAGCAGCCGACGGGGGGTTGCAGGACCCGATGAGCAGTTCTTC
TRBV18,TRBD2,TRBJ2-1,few,CASSPGLAGNNEQFF,TGTGCCAGCTCACCGGGACTAGCGGGAAACAATGAGCAGTTCTTC
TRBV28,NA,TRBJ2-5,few,CASSLRSGPQETQYF,TGTGCCAGCAGTTTAAGGTCGGGTCCCCAAGAGACCCAGTACTTC
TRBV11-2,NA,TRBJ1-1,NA,CASSRHQGGTEAFF,TGTGCCAGCAGCCGACACCAGGGAGGCACTGAAGCTTTCTTT
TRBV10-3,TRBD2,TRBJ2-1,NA,CAISGSELAGESNEQFF,TGTGCCATCAGTGGTTCTGAACTAGCGGGGGAGTCCAATGAGCAGTTCTTC
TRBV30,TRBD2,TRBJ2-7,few,CAWSAKAGLAAQYF,TGTGCCTGGAGTGCCAAAGCGGGATTAGCTGCGCAGTACTTC
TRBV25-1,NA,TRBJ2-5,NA,CASSEYKGRRETQYF,TGTGCCAGCAGTGAATATAAGGGGCGTCGAGAGACCCAGTACTTC
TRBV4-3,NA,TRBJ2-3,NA,CASSQATSRTQYF,TGCGCCAGCAGCCAAGCGACTAGTCGCACGCAGTATTTT
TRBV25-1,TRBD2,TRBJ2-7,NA,CASSDLSGSVYEQYF,TGTGCCAGCAGTGACCTTAGCGGGAGTGTCTACGAGCAGTACTTC
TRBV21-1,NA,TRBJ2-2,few,CASSKEPGEDTGELFF,TGTGCCAGCAGCAAAGAACCAGGGGAAGACACCGGGGAGCTGTTTTTT
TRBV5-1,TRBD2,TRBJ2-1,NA,CASSSQGLEPDEQFF,TGCGCCAGCAGCAGTCAAGGACTAGAGCCGGACGAGCAGTTCTTC
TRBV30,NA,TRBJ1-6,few,CAWDAGGSPLHF,TGTGCCTGGGATGCGGGAGGGTCACCCCTCCACTTT
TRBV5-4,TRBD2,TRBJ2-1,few,CASSSLAGGGYEQFF,TGTGCCAGCAGCTCACTAGCGGGAGGTGGGTATGAGCAGTTCTTC
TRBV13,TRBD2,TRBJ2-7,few,CATRRLAGGGEQYF,TGTGCCACAAGGCGACTAGCGGGAGGAGGCGAGCAGTACTTC
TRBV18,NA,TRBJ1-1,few,CASSPNRLKGNTEAFF,TGTGCCAGCTCCCCAAACAGGTTAAAAGGGAACACTGAAGCTTTCTTT
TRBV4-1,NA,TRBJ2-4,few,CASSQLGSSKNIQYF,TGCGCCAGCAGCCAATTGGGCAGTTCCAAAAACATTCAGTACTTC
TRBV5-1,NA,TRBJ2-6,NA,CASAPGAGGSSGANVLTF,TGCGCCAGCGCCCCGGGGGCAGGGGGAAGCTCTGGGGCCAACGTCCTGACTTTC
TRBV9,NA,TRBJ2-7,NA,CASSPTYELWEQYF,TGTGCCAGCAGCCCCACCTACGAACTTTGGGAGCAGTACTTC
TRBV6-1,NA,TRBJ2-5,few,CASSDYSGESETQYF,TGTGCCAGCAGTGACTATTCGGGAGAGTCGGAGACCCAGTACTTC
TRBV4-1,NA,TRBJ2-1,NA,CASSQDLQGRYEQFF,TGCGCCAGCAGCCAAGATCTCCAGGGTAGGTATGAGCAGTTCTTC
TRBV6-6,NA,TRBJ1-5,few,CASRTRQGIQPQHF,TGTGCCAGCAGGACTAGGCAGGGTATTCAGCCCCAGCATTTT
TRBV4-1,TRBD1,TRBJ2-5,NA,CATRKLGQGMQETQYF,TGCGCCACGAGGAAGCTGGGACAGGGAATGCAAGAGACCCAGTACTTC
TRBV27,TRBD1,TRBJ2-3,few,CASSRKGASTDTQYF,TGTGCCAGCAGTCGGAAGGGGGCTAGTACAGATACGCAGTATTTT
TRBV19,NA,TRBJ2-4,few,CASSIDRGVLAKNIQYF,TGTGCCAGTAGTATAGATCGCGGAGTTCTAGCCAAAAACATTCAGTACTTC
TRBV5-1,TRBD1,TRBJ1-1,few,CASSPGTGNTEAFF,TGCGCCAGCAGCCCCGGGACAGGAAACACTGAAGCTTTCTTT
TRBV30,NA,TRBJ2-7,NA,CAWSVPPGKGEQYF,TGTGCCTGGAGTGTACCCCCGGGAAAAGGCGAGCAGTACTTC
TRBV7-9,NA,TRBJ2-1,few,CASSLGQAAANEQFF,TGTGCCAGCAGCTTAGGGCAGGCAGCCGCCAATGAGCAGTTCTTC
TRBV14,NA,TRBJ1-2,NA,CASSPNLSGWGYTF,TGTGCCAGCAGCCCTAATTTGAGTGGTTGGGGCTACACCTTC
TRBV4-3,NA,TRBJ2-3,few,CASSQDRGSTDTQYF,TGCGCCAGCAGCCAAGATCGGGGGTCCACAGATACGCAGTATTTT
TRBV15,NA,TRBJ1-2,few,CATSRTNAGAYGYTF,TGTGCCACCAGCAGAACGAACGCGGGGGCTTATGGCTACACCTTC
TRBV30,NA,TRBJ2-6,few,CAWSVYSGANVLTF,TGTGCCTGGAGTGTTTATTCTGGGGCCAACGTCCTGACTTTC
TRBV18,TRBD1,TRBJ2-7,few,CASSPTGGFGNYEQYF,TGTGCCAGCTCACCTACAGGGGGCTTTGGGAACTACGAGCAGTACTTC
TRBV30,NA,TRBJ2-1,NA,CAWSARYDEQFF,TGTGCCTGGAGCGCTCGGTACGATGAGCAGTTCTTC
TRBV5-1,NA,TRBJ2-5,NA,CASSLVGGAIQETQYF,TGCGCCAGCAGCCTGGTTGGCGGGGCCATCCAAGAGACCCAGTACTTC
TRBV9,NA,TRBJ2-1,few,CASSVGAGTYNEQFF,TGTGCCAGCAGCGTAGGGGCAGGGACCTACAATGAGCAGTTCTTC
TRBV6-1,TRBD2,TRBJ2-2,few,CASSEASGTSLFF,TGTGCCAGCAGTGAGGCTTCCGGGACTAGTCTGTTTTTT
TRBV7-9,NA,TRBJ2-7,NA,CASSSRQETYEQYF,TGTGCCAGCAGCTCGAGACAGGAAACCTACGAGCAGTACTTC
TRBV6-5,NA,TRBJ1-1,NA,CASTGEAEAFF,TGTGCCAGCACAGGGGAAGCTGAAGCTTTCTTT
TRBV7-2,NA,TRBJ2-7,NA,CASSSTRDTYEQYF,TGTGCCAGCAGCTCGACCCGGGACACCTACGAGCAGTACTTC
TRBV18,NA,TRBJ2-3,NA,CASSPTSPYGPDTQYF,TGTGCCAGCTCACCGACTTCTCCGTATGGCCCAGATACGCAGTATTTT
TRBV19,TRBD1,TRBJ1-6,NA,CASSIDRGDSPLHF,TGTGCCAGTAGTATCGACAGGGGGGATTCACCCCTCCACTTT
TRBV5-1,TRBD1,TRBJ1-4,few,CASSLEPSGTANEKLFF,TGCGCCAGCAGCTTGGAACCTTCGGGGACAGCTAATGAAAAACTGTTTTTT
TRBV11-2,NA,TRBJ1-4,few,CASSLGQPNEKLFF,TGTGCCAGCAGCCTCGGACAGCCTAATGAAAAACTGTTTTTT